This T cell receptor (beta chain) was identified in a study of OX40 agonist ivuxolimab in advanced cancers. To note about this clone: Its matching antigen is unknown.

This table comes from immunoSEQ multiplex PCR, and its TCRdb copy is limited to in-frame clones, with some not included. Of about 35,000 clones in the sample, roughly 82% were seen once. Trimming stripped 6 bases from V and 6 bases from J, with 12 bases between. The CDR3 is 13 residues long. CDR1 is SNHLY, CDR2 FYNNEI, per germline. The study, taken as a whole, reports: Also present in some nonresponders was a low level of normalized T-cell clonal expansion. Partly responding patients at 0.1-3.0 mg/kg showed some of the smallest clonal expansion.

Sample: CD4+ or CD8+ T cells sorted from blood, taken in a trial of the OX40 agonist ivuxolimab. The origin of this receptor is an adult with an advanced solid tumor such as melanoma, head and neck, liver or kidney cancer. The chain recombines TRBV2 with TRBJ2-1, with no clear D. CDR3 nucleotide sequence: TGTGCCAGCAGGGGGTCGGTAGGCAATGAGCAGTTCTTC. The encoded protein is CASRGSVGNEQFF.